Below, one TCR beta chain is given with its context. This clone came up once. The target of this receptor is not known. No much larger clone is present one base from it, and per-base qualities are unavailable. The data were obtained in a study of blood T cell repertoires in COVID-19 (dated by TCRdb to 2018 to 2020). Turning to the overall study: Samples covering the acute and convalescent phases of COVID-19 were provided by collaborators in the United States, Italy and Spain. A freely available public database, intended as a resource for researchers studying the immune response to SARS-CoV-2, is where the repertoires were released. Where available, HLA class I and class II types were taken from metadata supplied by the sample provider and were not determined by assay-based typing. The prospective study material was composed of cDNA or gDNA derived from T cells, B-cell-depleted T cells, or PBMCs. Nearly every sample came with metadata listing a de-identified subject ID, COVID-19 status, age in years and sex. The dataset comprised deeply sampled blood TCRbeta repertoires from subjects exposed to, actively infected with, or recovered from COVID-19. Samples came from the ongoing ImmuneRACE study (first 160 participants) plus 1,254 subjects from 6 global collaborators.

A second Seattle source provided samples from volunteer blood donors who had recovered from COVID-19. Each collaborating institution followed its own protocols to collect whole blood in K2EDTA tubes. For TCRbeta analysis, collaborator samples were shipped as frozen whole blood, as isolated PBMCs, or as DNA extracted from either sample type. The investigation overall reported the following: The quantity of clinical and demographic metadata differed by source and by participant and was supplied without curation.

The cysteine opens and the phenylalanine closes a CDR3 of 13 amino acids. The DNA shown is the 39-base CDR3, in frame from base 1. CDR1 MNHEY and CDR2 SVGAGI were looked up in the germline V gene. Germline trimming: 2 bases from V, 4 bases from J; junction bases outside gene matches: 2. TCRbeta CDR3 regions were amplified from genomic DNA using the immunoSEQ Assay, a bias-controlled multiplex PCR. Concerning the study's data processing: Within the assay, amplification of reference gene primers was used to estimate how many nucleated cells each sample contained. To quantify the absolute abundance of each unique TCRbeta CDR3 rearrangement, sequence reads were collapsed and filtered. Productive Simpson clonality was computed per sample as the square root of Simpson's diversity index over productive rearrangements. Drawn from immuneACCESS, this table holds only the in-frame rearrangements with V and J called that TCRdb kept. Clones are partly lost; checked studies trace under half to an unresolved V gene and leave the rest unexplained. That table gives V, J and clone size, and the DNA gave D and trimming. A total of approximately 250,000 clones appear in this sample, 65% to 90% of them only once. The ten largest clones represent approximately 1.5% of the sample.

Material: peripheral blood. The TCR was taken from a woman aged 40-49 years who had recovered from COVID-19. The chain is encoded by TRBV6-5 joined to TRBJ2-7, and TRBD2 aligns with 7 junction nucleotides. CDR3 reads: CASSYGEGYEQYF. The sequenced DNA: TGTGCCAGCAGTTACGGGGAGGGTTACGAGCAGTACTTC.